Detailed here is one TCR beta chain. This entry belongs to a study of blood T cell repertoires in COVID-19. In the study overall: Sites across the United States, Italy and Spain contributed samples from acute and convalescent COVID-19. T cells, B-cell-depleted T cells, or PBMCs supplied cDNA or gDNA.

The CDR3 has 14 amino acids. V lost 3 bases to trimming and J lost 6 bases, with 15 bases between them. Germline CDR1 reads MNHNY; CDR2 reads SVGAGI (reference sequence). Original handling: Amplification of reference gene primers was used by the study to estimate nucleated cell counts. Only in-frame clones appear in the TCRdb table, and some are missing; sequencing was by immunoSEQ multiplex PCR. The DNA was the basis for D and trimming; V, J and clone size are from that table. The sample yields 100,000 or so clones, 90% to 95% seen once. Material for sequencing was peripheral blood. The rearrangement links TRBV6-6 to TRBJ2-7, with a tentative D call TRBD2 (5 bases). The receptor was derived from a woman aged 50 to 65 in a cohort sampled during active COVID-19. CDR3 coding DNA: TGTGCCAGCAGTTATACCGAGGAGGTCGGCGAGCAGTACTTC. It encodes CASSYTEEVGEQYF.